This T cell receptor beta chain was documented in a study of control samples from healthy donors and cancer patients. Only in-frame clones appear in the TCRdb table, and some are missing; sequencing was by immunoSEQ multiplex PCR. The sample lists around 86,000 clones; around 90% were seen once. The sequence came from a woman aged 55-70 years with head and neck cancer. Sequencing was performed on PBMCs.

CDR3 nucleotides: TGTGCCAGCAGTTACTCTGGGTATAGTGGCTACACCTTC. It translates to CASSYSGYSGYTF. The rearrangement uses TRBV6-5 and TRBJ1-2; D is ambiguous. V was pared by 0 bases and J by 7 bases, with 9 bases between. CDR1 and CDR2 (germline): MNHEY, SVGAGI. CDR3 length: 13 residues.